Shown below are 15 T cell receptor beta chains from a single sample sequenced in a study of T cell responses to AZD1222 COVID-19 vaccine. Clones were read by immunoSEQ multiplex PCR, and TCRdb kept only the in-frame ones, dropping some. The repertoire has about 170,000 clones, just over 90% of them found once; the top ten carry around 3.8%. This sample comprised peripheral blood, obtained on day 0 of AZD1222 vaccination. These receptors all stem from an adult in good health.

The V call is TRBV19, the J call TRBJ2-7; 7 bases line up with TRBD2. The ends lost 5 bases at V and 0 bases at J; junction bases unmatched: 10. The germline gives CDR1 LNHDA, CDR2 SQIVND (reference sequence). CDR3 length: 16 residues. CDR3 nucleotide sequence: TGTGCCAGTAGTCCCCTCGATACGGGAGGCTCCTACGAGCAGTACTTC. Translation gives CASSPLDTGGSYEQYF.

The chain has TRBV7-9 and TRBJ2-7; D is possibly TRBD1 (6 bases). Germline V gene data show CDR1 as SEHNR and CDR2 as FQNEAQ (reference sequence). This CDR3 region has 13 residues. V shed 6 bases and J shed 3 bases, with 12 bases lying between them. CDR3: CASSLQGFYEQYF. CDR3 coding DNA: TGTGCCAGCAGTTTACAGGGTTTCTACGAGCAGTACTTC. Full variable domain (remainder filled in from reference TRBV7-9 and TRBJ2-7): DTGVSQNPRHKITKRGQNVTFRCDPISEHNRLYWYRQTLGQGPEFLTYFQNEAQLEKSRLLSDRFSAERPKGSFSTLEIQRTEQGDSAMYLCASSLQGFYEQYFGPGTRLTVT.

The chain links TRBV9 to TRBJ1-6; D not certain. Germline V gene data show CDR1 as SGDLS and CDR2 as YYNGEE. The V and J ends lost 0 bases and 7 bases respectively, with 5 bases between them. CDR3 length: 13 residues. In DNA, the CDR3 is TGTGCCAGCAGCGTAGTTGGCAATTCACCCCTCCACTTT. This encodes CASSVVGNSPLHF.

The rearrangement joins TRBV3-1 (or the pseudogene TRBV3-2) to TRBJ1-2; D call uncertain. The CDR3 sequence is 14 residues long. The ends were cut back, 1 base at V and 1 base at J, with 7 bases in the middle. Germline V gives CDR1 LGHDT, CDR2 YNNKEL (reference sequence). For the CDR3, the DNA is TGTGCCAGCAGCCAAGGTGGGAATAACTATGGCTACACCTTC. The encoded protein is CASSQGGNNYGYTF.

The chain uses TRBV5-1 and TRBJ1-6, with 9 bases lining up with TRBD1. The CDR3 spans 15 residues. V dropped 4 bases and J dropped 3; count of bases not matched to a gene: 2. CDR1 and CDR2 (germline): SGHRS, YFSETQ. The CDR3 reads CASSATGGYNSPLHF. In DNA, the CDR3 is TGCGCCAGCAGCGCGACAGGGGGCTATAATTCACCCCTCCACTTT.

This CDR3 reads CASGFGDEQYF. DNA for the CDR3: TGTGCCAGCGGCTTCGGGGACGAGCAGTACTTC. The rearrangement links TRBV2 to TRBJ2-7; D is possibly TRBD2 (5 bases). The CDR3 contains 11 residues. V gave up 8 bases and J gave up 5 bases, with 10 bases separating them. The germline V gene encodes CDR1 SNHLY and CDR2 FYNNEI.

The rearrangement uses TRBV18 and TRBJ2-7, with 9 bases that match TRBD1. V shed 0 bases, J shed 3 bases, and the junction held 3 bases outside the gene matches. There are 15 residues in the CDR3. The germline gives CDR1 KGHSH, CDR2 LQKENI. The CDR3 nucleotides are TGTGCCAGCTCACCACCCGGACAGGGGCTCTACGAGCAGTACTTC. This codes for CASSPPGQGLYEQYF. The whole variable domain, filled in from reference TRBV18 and TRBJ2-7, reads NAGVMQNPRHLVRRRGQEARLRCSPMKGHSHVYWYRQLPEEGLKFMVYLQKENIIDESGMPKERFSAEFPKEGPSILRIQQVVRGDSAAYFCASSPPGQGLYEQYFGPGTRLTVT.

The genes are TRBV10-3 and TRBJ2-7; TRBD1 matches at 11 bases. Germline trimming cut 8 bases from V and 2 bases from J; bases unmatched to any gene: 11. The CDR3 covers 16 residues. Germline V CDR1 and CDR2: ENHRY, SYGVKD. CDR3 sequence reads: CAIRPGQGAVTYEQYF. The CDR3 DNA is TGTGCCATCCGGCCTGGACAGGGGGCGGTCACCTACGAGCAGTACTTC.

The sample holds a few counts of this clone. The chain uses TRBV10-1 and TRBJ2-7; perhaps TRBD1 as D (5 bases). V was cut by 6 bases and J by 0 bases, with 9 bases left in between. CDR1 WNHNN and CDR2 SYGVQD come from the germline V gene (reference sequence). The CDR3 sequence is 13 residues long. The CDR3 DNA reads TGCGCCAGCAGCTTGACAGCCTCCTACGAGCAGTACTTC. Amino acid sequence: CASSLTASYEQYF.

This clone was seen once. This chain uses TRBV3-1 (or the pseudogene TRBV3-2) with TRBJ1-6, with D hard to call. The germline CDR1 and CDR2 sequences are LGHDT and YNNKEL (reference sequence). There are 12 residues in the CDR3. The ends were cut back, 0 bases at V and 9 bases at J, with 3 bases in the middle. The CDR3 spells CASSQESSPLHF. CDR3 bases: TGTGCCAGCAGCCAAGAAAGTTCACCCCTCCACTTT.

The V call is TRBV3-1 (or the pseudogene TRBV3-2), the J call TRBJ1-1; a weak D match, TRBD1 (5 bases). The ends were cut back, 0 bases at V and 1 base at J, with 18 bases in the middle. The CDR3 has 18 residues. Germline lookup yields CDR1 LGHDT and CDR2 YNNKEL (reference sequence). This CDR3 reads CASSQDHRLRVTNTEAFF. The CDR3 bases are TGTGCCAGCAGCCAAGATCATAGGCTCAGGGTAACGAACACTGAAGCTTTCTTT.

This clone was detected only once. V usage is TRBV7-8 and J usage is TRBJ2-1, with 10 bases identical to TRBD2. The CDR3 is 17 amino acids. Germline V gene lookup returns CDR1 SGHVS and CDR2 FQNEAQ. With 5 bases clipped from V and 3 bases from J, the junction kept 10 bases outside the gene matches. This CDR3 is CASSPGLAGASYNEQFF. CDR3 bases: TGTGCCAGCAGCCCAGGGCTAGCGGGGGCCAGCTACAATGAGCAGTTCTTC.

This clone has just one count. The chain couples TRBV19 to TRBJ1-2; D is undetermined. This CDR3 contains 13 residues. The V and J ends lost 3 bases and 2 bases respectively, with 7 bases between them. In germline, CDR1 is LNHDA, CDR2 SQIVND (reference sequence). CDR3 residues: CASSIVTNYGYTF. CDR3 nucleotide sequence: TGTGCCAGTAGTATCGTCACCAACTATGGCTACACCTTC.

V is TRBV27 and J is TRBJ1-5, with D tentatively TRBD1 (5 bases). V was clipped by 0 bases and J by 4 bases, with 13 bases between them. CDR1 and CDR2 from the germline V gene are MNHEY and SMNVEV (reference sequence). The CDR3 has 16 amino acids. The CDR3 nucleotides read TGTGCCAGCAGTTTATCGCAGGTATGGGGGAATCAGCCCCAGCATTTT. The encoded protein is CASSLSQVWGNQPQHF.

This clone appeared once. The chain recombines TRBV3-1 (or the pseudogene TRBV3-2) with TRBJ2-7; D call uncertain. There are 16 residues in the CDR3. Germline V gene lookup returns CDR1 LGHDT and CDR2 YNNKEL (reference sequence). Trimming cost V 4 bases and J 2 bases, with 18 bases left between them. CDR3 residues: CASSPRYRERAYEQYF. In nucleotides, the CDR3 is TGTGCCAGCAGCCCCCGATACAGAGAACGGGCCTACGAGCAGTACTTC.